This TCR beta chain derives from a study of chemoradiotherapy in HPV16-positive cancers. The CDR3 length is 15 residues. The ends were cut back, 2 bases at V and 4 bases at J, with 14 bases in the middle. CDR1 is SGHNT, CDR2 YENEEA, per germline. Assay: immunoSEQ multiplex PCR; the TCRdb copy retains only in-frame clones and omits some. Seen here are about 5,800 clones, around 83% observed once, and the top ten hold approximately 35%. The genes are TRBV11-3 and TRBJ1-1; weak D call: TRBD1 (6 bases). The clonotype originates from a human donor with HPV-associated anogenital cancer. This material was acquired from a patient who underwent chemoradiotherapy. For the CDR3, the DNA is TGTGCCAGCAGCTTAAAGGCCAGGGGAATCACTGAAGCTTTCTTT. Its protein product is CASSLKARGITEAFF.